These T cell receptor beta chains were read from a single sample in a study of cytomegalovirus exposure and HLA in healthy donors. The protocol was immunoSEQ multiplex PCR, while the TCRdb copy is restricted to in-frame clones and leaves out a portion. The repertoire consists of 100,000 to 150,000 clones, with around 95% occurring once and the leading ten covering about 1.7%. The sequenced sample consisted of PBMCs. These receptors were obtained from a man aged 18 to 29 in good health and CMV-seronegative. CDR3s include the opening cysteine and the closing phenylalanine or tryptophan. The D gene is left open where the match is weak. Not all rows give a size; the values are once, few, many and, for expanded clones, a class.

TRBV9,.,TRBJ1-4,.,TGTGCCAGCAGCGTAGAGGGGGTCGCTGAAAAACTGTTTTTT,CASSVEGVAEKLFF
TRBV11-2,.,TRBJ2-2,.,TGTGCCAGCAGCTTATTCGGTACAGGGTCGGGCACCGGGGAGCTGTTTTTT,CASSLFGTGSGTGELFF
TRBV7-3,.,TRBJ1-1,.,TGTGCCAGCAGCTTCCAAGCGGTCCTTATGAACACTGAAGCTTTCTTT,CASSFQAVLMNTEAFF
TRBV7-9,.,TRBJ2-3,TRBD1,TGTGCCAGCAGCCCCAGGGCTGGCAGGGGGAGCACAGATACGCAGTATTTT,CASSPRAGRGSTDTQYF
TRBV5-5,.,TRBJ1-3,.,TGTGCCAGCAGCTTGGATCTGATCGGCTCTGGAAACACCATATATTTT,CASSLDLIGSGNTIYF
TRBV5-5,.,TRBJ2-5,.,TGTGCCAGCAGCGGTAATACACAAGAGACCCAGTACTTC,CASSGNTQETQYF
TRBV4-2,.,TRBJ2-7,.,TGTGCCAGCAGCCCCTACGAAGCGCCCTACGAGCAGTACTTC,CASSPYEAPYEQYF
TRBV7-2,.,TRBJ1-1,TRBD1,TGTGCCAGCACTCGCACCCTGACAGGGGGCACTGAAGCTTTCTTT,CASTRTLTGGTEAFF
TRBV21-1,.,TRBJ2-5,.,TGTGCCAGCAGCAAATCAACCGAACGACAGGGGAATCAAGAGACCCAGTACTTC,CASSKSTERQGNQETQYF
TRBV7-2,.,TRBJ2-7,TRBD2,TGTGCCAGCAGCTTCGGACTAGCCGGGTCCTACGAGCAGTACTTC,CASSFGLAGSYEQYF
TRBV2,.,TRBJ1-1,TRBD1,TGTGCCACCCCCAGACAGGGTTCGAACACTGAAGCTTTCTTT,CATPRQGSNTEAFF
TRBV7-9,.,TRBJ2-1,.,TGTGCCAGCTCTAGGCAGGGCGAAGGTGAGCAGTTCTTC,CASSRQGEGEQFF
TRBV28,.,TRBJ2-7,.,TGTGCCAGCAGTTCCCCGTCTGAGCAGTACTTC,CASSSPSEQYF
TRBV12-5,few,TRBJ1-5,.,TGTGCTAGTGGCCCTTCAGGGGAGGGGGATCAGCCCCAGCATTTT,CASGPSGEGDQPQHF
TRBV7-7,.,TRBJ2-2,TRBD2,TGTGCCAGCAGCTTAAGACTAGCGGGCACCGGGGAGCTGTTTTTT,CASSLRLAGTGELFF
TRBV4-2,.,TRBJ2-1,.,TGTGCCAGCAGCCAAGCGGTTTCCTACAATGAGCAGTTCTTC,CASSQAVSYNEQFF
TRBV19,.,TRBJ1-5,TRBD1,TGTGCCAGTACCGCACGGGGACAGGGACGTTATCAGCCCCAGCATTTT,CASTARGQGRYQPQHF
TRBV19,.,TRBJ1-2,TRBD1,TGTGCCAGTAACCCGACAGGGACCAACTATGGCTACACCTTC,CASNPTGTNYGYTF
TRBV11-3,.,TRBJ1-3,.,TGTGCCAGCAGCTTAGATTTCCAGGTTGAGAGCTCTGGAAACACCATATATTTT,CASSLDFQVESSGNTIYF
TRBV7-3,.,TRBJ2-3,.,TGTGCCAGCAGCTTAGGCGGGATAAGGACAGATACGCAGTATTTT,CASSLGGIRTDTQYF
TRBV27,.,TRBJ1-1,.,TGTGCCAGCAGTTTATCCACAGTGGGGAACACTGAAGCTTTCTTT,CASSLSTVGNTEAFF
TRBV9,.,TRBJ2-2,.,TGTGCCAGCAGCGTAGGGGGCGCGAACACCGGGGAGCTGTTTTTT,CASSVGGANTGELFF
TRBV5-4,.,TRBJ2-1,.,TGTGCCAGCAGCTTGGGGGGCAGCACCGTTTACAATGAGCAGTTCTTC,CASSLGGSTVYNEQFF
TRBV5-4,once,TRBJ2-7,TRBD1,TGTGCCAGCAGCTTAGGACAGGGGGGCTACGAGCAGTACTTC,CASSLGQGGYEQYF
TRBV11-1,.,TRBJ1-1,.,TGTGCCAGCAGCTTCACAGGCACTGAAGCTTTCTTT,CASSFTGTEAFF
TRBV7-9,once,TRBJ2-5,.,TGTGCCAGCAGCTTAGCGGCCCCGGGAAAGACCCAGTACTTC,CASSLAAPGKTQYF
TRBV29-1,.,TRBJ2-7,.,TGCAGCGTGGAGAAGAACTACGAGCAGTACTTC,CSVEKNYEQYF
TRBV27,.,TRBJ1-2,TRBD1,TGTGCCAGCAGTTTATTTGGACAGGGAATGATTGGCTACACCTTC,CASSLFGQGMIGYTF
TRBV11-2,.,TRBJ2-2,TRBD1,TGTGCCAGCAGCTTCCTACCGGGACAGACTAACACCGGGGAGCTGTTTTTT,CASSFLPGQTNTGELFF
TRBV5-1,.,TRBJ2-7,.,TGCGCCAGCAGCTTGGCCTTACAGGCCTCCTACGAGCAGTACTTC,CASSLALQASYEQYF
TRBV11-2,.,TRBJ2-7,TRBD1,TGTGCCAGCAGCTTCTCGGACAGGGCCTACGAGCAGTACTTC,CASSFSDRAYEQYF
TRBV27,.,TRBJ2-5,TRBD2,TGTGCCAGCAGCTACCTCCCCCCAGCGGGAGGGCCGAGAGAGACCCAGTACTTC,CASSYLPPAGGPRETQYF
TRBV11-2,.,TRBJ1-2,.,TGTGCCAGCAGCTTAGGGGGGCAGCGCTCGACGAGCCCCTATGGCTACACCTTC,CASSLGGQRSTSPYGYTF
TRBV27,.,TRBJ2-7,TRBD1,TGTGCCAGCAGTTGGACAGGGGGCGAATACGAGCAGTACTTC,CASSWTGGEYEQYF
TRBV7-2,.,TRBJ1-2,.,TGTGCCAGCAGCTTGGGAGTCTTCAACTATGGCTACACCTTC,CASSLGVFNYGYTF
TRBV18,.,TRBJ2-5,TRBD2,TGTGCCAGCTCTCCGATGACTAGCGGGACGGGGGAGACCCAGTACTTC,CASSPMTSGTGETQYF
TRBV4-1,once,TRBJ1-5,.,TGCGCCAGCAGCCGGGGGGGAAATCAGCCCCAGCATTTT,CASSRGGNQPQHF
TRBV7-2,.,TRBJ1-4,TRBD1,TGTGCCAGCAGCTCGGCCGGGACAGGGTCTGAAAAACTGTTTTTT,CASSSAGTGSEKLFF
TRBV7-5,few,TRBJ2-4,.,TGTGCCAGAAGCTCCCAACTAGTCCTAAAAAACATTCAGTACTTC,CARSSQLVLKNIQYF
TRBV9,.,TRBJ2-3,.,TGTGCCAGCAGCGTAGGGGCGGGGGCCACAGATACGCAGTATTTT,CASSVGAGATDTQYF
TRBV6-1,once,TRBJ2-7,TRBD1,TGTGCCAGCAGTTCGACAGGGAACGAGCAGTACTTC,CASSSTGNEQYF
TRBV5-1,once,TRBJ1-2,.,TGCGCCAGCAGTCCTTACAGGGCCGGTGGCTACACCTTC,CASSPYRAGGYTF
TRBV18,.,TRBJ1-2,.,TGTGCCAGCTCACCGGGGCAACAGGGTCGGTATGGCTACACCTTC,CASSPGQQGRYGYTF
TRBV11-2,.,TRBJ2-7,.,TGTGCCAGCAGCTTAGTCACAGCCTCCTACGAGCAGTACTTC,CASSLVTASYEQYF
TRBV28,.,TRBJ2-3,.,TGTGCCAGCAGTTTGTCCCTCAGGGGCGGGGATACGCAGTATTTT,CASSLSLRGGDTQYF
TRBV30,.,TRBJ2-7,TRBD1,TGTGCCTGGAGTGTTGGGACAGGGGAGGACGAGCAGTACTTC,CAWSVGTGEDEQYF
TRBV4-3,.,TRBJ1-1,.,TGCGCCAGCAGCCAAGATCCCCACCCAGTCGCGAACACTGAAGCTTTCTTT,CASSQDPHPVANTEAFF
TRBV28,.,TRBJ2-7,TRBD1,TGTGCCAGCACGGGACAGGGTGGGGAGCAGTACTTC,CASTGQGGEQYF
TRBV7-6,.,TRBJ2-7,.,TGTGCCAGCAGTCAAACAGGTTACGAGCAGTACTTC,CASSQTGYEQYF
TRBV5-1,.,TRBJ2-1,.,TGCGCCAGCAGCCCGGGGATCTACAATGAGCAGTTCTTC,CASSPGIYNEQFF
TRBV6-6,.,TRBJ1-5,.,TGTGCCAGCAGTTTGATGAGTATTAGCAATCAGCCCCAGCATTTT,CASSLMSISNQPQHF
TRBV4-3,.,TRBJ2-1,TRBD2,TGCGCCAGCAGCCGCGAACTAGCGGGAGGGTCATCTGAGTTCTTC,CASSRELAGGSSEFF
TRBV2,.,TRBJ2-1,.,TGTGCCAGCAGTGAATGGAGGAATGAGCAGTTCTTC,CASSEWRNEQFF
TRBV7-2,.,TRBJ2-1,.,TGTGCCAGCAGCTTAGAGAGAGCGGGCTACAATGAGCAGTTCTTC,CASSLERAGYNEQFF
TRBV11-2,.,TRBJ2-7,.,TGTGCCAGCACAGGGGACCAGACCTACGAGCAGTACTTC,CASTGDQTYEQYF
TRBV28,.,TRBJ2-7,.,TGTGCCAGCAGTGGCCACGAGGCAGTCAATACCTACGAGCAGTACTTC,CASSGHEAVNTYEQYF
TRBV15,.,TRBJ2-7,TRBD2,TGTGCCACCAGCAGAGATTGGACCCGGACTAGCGAGACCTACGAGCAGTACTTC,CATSRDWTRTSETYEQYF
TRBV15,once,TRBJ2-1,TRBD1,TGTGCCACCAGCTACGGGACAGCAGGGTACAATGAGCAGTTCTTC,CATSYGTAGYNEQFF
TRBV28,.,TRBJ2-7,.,TGTGCCAGCAGTTCTCCGGACACCGGGGGATTGGACGAGCAGTACTTC,CASSSPDTGGLDEQYF
TRBV28,.,TRBJ2-7,.,TGTGCCAGCCGAACGGACAGCTTGCAGTACTTC,CASRTDSLQYF